This T cell receptor beta chain was observed in a study of shared clonotypes between healthy human individuals. Genomic DNA belonging to each subset was distributed in equal measure over several immunoSEQ plates. Using immunoSEQ multiplex PCR, the repertoire was profiled, and TCRdb retains in-frame clones only, with some absent. The sample carries around 2,000,000 clones, around 95% recorded once. The CDR3 extends over 13 amino acids. V was shortened by 5 bases and J by 7 bases, with 18 bases between the two germline ends. Germline V gene lookup returns CDR1 SQVTM and CDR2 ANQGSEA. A word on this clone: Its target is not known.

Subsets obtained from CD4+ cells comprised CD45RA+ naive and CD45RA-negative memory cells. General study points: Non-shared clonotypes had lower generation probabilities than those shared by all four donors.

The V gene is TRBV29-1, the J gene TRBJ2-7; tentative D call: TRBD1 (6 bases). This receptor was obtained from a man younger than 35 in good health. Source material: naive CD4+ T cells sorted from blood. Indicated subset: CD45RA+ positively selected. The CDR3 sequence is CSVTGTILVEQYF. Here the CDR3 DNA reads TGCAGCGTTACCGGGACAATTCTAGTTGAGCAGTACTTC.